One and the same sample provided the 10 T cell receptor beta chains below, sequenced in a study of blood T cell repertoires in COVID-19. Sequencing was performed with immunoSEQ multiplex PCR; in TCRdb, only in-frame clones are kept and a portion is missing. The sample records 250,000 or so clones, almost 90% being singletons. The sequenced sample consisted of peripheral blood. Every receptor here comes from a woman in her sixties with acute or convalescent COVID-19.

The chain couples TRBV5-5 to TRBJ1-1; 10 bases line up with TRBD1. CDR3 length: 16 residues. V lost 4 bases, J lost 2 bases, and 8 bases stayed unmatched. The germline V gene encodes CDR1 SGHKS and CDR2 YYEKEE (reference sequence). The CDR3 sequence: CASSLGQGRTNTEAFF. CDR3 DNA: TGTGCCAGCAGCCTGGGACAGGGGAGGACAAACACTGAAGCTTTCTTT.

The chain links TRBV28 to TRBJ1-1; TRBD1 matches at 7 bases. From germline, CDR1 is MDHEN and CDR2 SYDVKM. The CDR3 contains 15 residues. With 5 bases clipped from V and 4 bases from J, the junction kept 10 bases outside the gene matches. The CDR3 bases are TGTGCCAGCAGTCCCAGACAGGGTTCCGGCACTGAAGCTTTCTTT. As protein: CASSPRQGSGTEAFF. The entire variable domain, with the rest obtained from reference TRBV28 and TRBJ1-1, is as follows: DVKVTQSSRYLVKRTGEKVFLECVQDMDHENMFWYRQDPGLGLRLIYFSYDVKMKEKGDIPEGYSVSREKKERFSLILESASTNQTSMYLCASSPRQGSGTEAFFGQGTRLTVV.

This clone showed up just once. This chain connects TRBV7-9 to TRBJ1-4, with D perhaps matching TRBD1 (5 bases). The CDR3 is 16 amino acids. Germline V CDR1 and CDR2: SEHNR, FQNEAQ (reference sequence). Trimming stripped 3 bases from V and 3 bases from J, with 14 bases between. The CDR3 nucleotides read TGTGCCAGCAGCTTGCAGGGAAGTAGGGCTAATGAAAAACTGTTTTTT. Its translation is CASSLQGSRANEKLFF.

This chain links TRBV6-5 with TRBJ1-1; no firm D call. The CDR3 has 15 residues. The V gene's germline CDR1 is MNHEY and CDR2 SVGAGI. Trimming removed 4 bases from V and 0 bases from J, with 12 bases in between. CDR3 loop: CASSSPHGVNTEAFF. As DNA, the CDR3 is TGTGCCAGCAGTTCCCCTCACGGAGTGAACACTGAAGCTTTCTTT.

This clone has more than one count but fewer than ten. The genes are TRBV6-5 and TRBJ1-1; 10 bases map to TRBD1. The CDR3 consists of 14 residues. The ends lost 6 bases at V and 5 bases at J; junction bases unmatched: 6. Germline V lookup: CDR1 MNHEY, CDR2 SVGAGI. CDR3 DNA sequence: TGTGCCAGCAGCCTTGACAGGGGGCCGACTGAAGCTTTCTTT. Translating it yields CASSLDRGPTEAFF.

As regards this clone: Other DNA sequences in the sample encode the same CDR3. The chain recombines TRBV19 with TRBJ2-7, with TRBD1 identical over 9 bases. J gave up 3 bases and V 5 bases, and 2 bases lay outside the gene matches. The germline V gene has CDR1 LNHDA and CDR2 SQIVND (reference sequence). The CDR3 runs to 13 residues. The CDR3 sequence: CASSRTGDYEQYF. DNA of the CDR3: TGTGCCAGTAGTCGGACAGGGGACTACGAGCAGTACTTC.

The V and J genes are TRBV5-4 and TRBJ1-1; no clear D. The V and J ends lost 0 bases and 0 bases respectively, with 12 bases between them. Germline lookup yields CDR1 SGHNT and CDR2 YYREEE (reference sequence). The CDR3 runs to 16 residues. The CDR3 sequence: CASSLANTRVNTEAFF. CDR3 coding DNA: TGTGCCAGCAGCTTGGCGAACACCCGGGTGAACACTGAAGCTTTCTTT.

The chain links TRBV2 to TRBJ2-2, with 10 bases lining up with TRBD2. With 8 bases clipped from V and 1 base from J, the junction kept 7 bases outside the gene matches. CDR1 and CDR2 (germline): SNHLY, FYNNEI. The CDR3 totals 16 residues. Here the CDR3 reads CASGLRTSGNTGELFF. DNA for the CDR3: TGTGCCAGCGGCCTACGGACTAGCGGGAACACCGGGGAGCTGTTTTTT.

The chain has TRBV27 and TRBJ1-2; D is unclear. V shed 2 bases and J shed 0 bases, with 7 bases lying between them. Germline CDR1 and CDR2: MNHEY and SMNVEV (reference sequence). The CDR3 has 14 amino acids. The chain's CDR3 is CASSLSRTNYGYTF. As DNA, the CDR3 is TGTGCCAGCAGTTTAAGCAGGACTAACTATGGCTACACCTTC.

The chain employs TRBV7-2 and TRBJ2-3; 9 nucleotides match TRBD1. CDR3 length: 15 residues. Germline-derived CDR1 and CDR2 are SGHTA and FQGNSA. The V and J ends lost 3 bases and 1 base, in that order; junction bases with no gene match: 2. The CDR3 bases are TGTGCCAGCAGCTTCAGGACAGGGGGCACAGATACGCAGTATTTT. Translated: CASSFRTGGTDTQYF.